This TCR beta chain was captured by sequencing in a study of blood T cell repertoires in COVID-19. CDR3 size: 12 residues. V was clipped by 7 bases and J by 0 bases, with 4 bases between them. CDR1 is MDHEN and CDR2 is SYDVKM in the germline V gene. Some clones are missing from TCRdb's copy, which holds only in-frame ones; the method was immunoSEQ multiplex PCR. This repertoire shows around 280,000 clones, around nine tenths found once; its top ten account for 11%. The clonotype comes from a woman aged 25 to 39 with COVID-19, enrolled during active disease. This chain uses TRBV28 with TRBJ2-1; D uncertain. Source material: peripheral blood. The CDR3, as DNA: TGTGCCAGCACGAGCTCCTACAATGAGCAGTTCTTC. Encoded protein: CASTSSYNEQFF.